This TCR beta chain was documented in a study of Graves' ophthalmopathy and Graves' hyperthyroidism. General observations from the study: The model predicted progression of ophthalmopathy with a sensitivity of 60% to 71%, and its specificity was roughly 72%.

The table lists this clonotype with many counts. Its cognate antigen is unknown. Trimming left V 3 bases short and J 5 bases short, with 7 bases between. The CDR3 runs 12 residues. From germline, CDR1 is LNHDA and CDR2 SQIVND (reference sequence). Amplification targeted the TCR beta CDR3 regions, with RNA transcripts as the source material. Scientists carried out first-round RT-PCR using HTBI primers and then a second-round multiplex PCR. Each CDR3 protein gets one entry after TCRdb re-called the multiplex PCR reads with MiXCR. The sample contains 680,000 or so distinct CDR3 sequences, about 20% of which appear only once. Clinicians diagnosed using symptoms, serum thyroxine, TRAb, thyroid ultrasound and orbital computed tomography.

The chain combines TRBV19 with TRBJ1-2, with no clear D. This TCR derives from a woman between 18 and 29 years old with stable Graves' hyperthyroidism. Some clones in this sample may be carry-over from other donors' samples. Sequencing input: peripheral blood. The CDR3 DNA reads TGTGCCAGTAGTATCAAGTCGTATGGCTACACCTTC. Translated, it gives CASSIKSYGYTF.